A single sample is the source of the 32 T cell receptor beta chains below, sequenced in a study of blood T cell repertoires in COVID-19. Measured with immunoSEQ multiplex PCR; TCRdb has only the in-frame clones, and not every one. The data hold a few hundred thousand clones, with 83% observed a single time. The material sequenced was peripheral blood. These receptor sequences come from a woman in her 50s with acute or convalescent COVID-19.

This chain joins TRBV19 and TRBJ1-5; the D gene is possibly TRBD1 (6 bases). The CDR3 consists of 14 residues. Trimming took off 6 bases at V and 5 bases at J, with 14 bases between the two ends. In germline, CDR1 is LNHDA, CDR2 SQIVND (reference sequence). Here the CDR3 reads CASRPLGGHQPQHF. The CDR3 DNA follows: TGTGCCAGTAGGCCTCTGGGGGGGCATCAGCCCCAGCATTTT.

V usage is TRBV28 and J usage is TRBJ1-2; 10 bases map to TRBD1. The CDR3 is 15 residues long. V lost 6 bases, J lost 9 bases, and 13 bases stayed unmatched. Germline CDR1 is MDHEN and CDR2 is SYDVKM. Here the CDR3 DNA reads TGTGCCAGCAGAGACGAGACAGGGGGCTCTAATCGCTACACCTTC. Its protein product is CASRDETGGSNRYTF.

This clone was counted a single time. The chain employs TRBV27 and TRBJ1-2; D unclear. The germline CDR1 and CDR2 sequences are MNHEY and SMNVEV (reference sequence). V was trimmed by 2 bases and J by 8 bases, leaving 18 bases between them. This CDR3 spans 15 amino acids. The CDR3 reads CASSLGPLWLEGYTF. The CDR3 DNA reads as TGTGCCAGCAGTTTAGGCCCACTTTGGCTAGAGGGCTACACCTTC.

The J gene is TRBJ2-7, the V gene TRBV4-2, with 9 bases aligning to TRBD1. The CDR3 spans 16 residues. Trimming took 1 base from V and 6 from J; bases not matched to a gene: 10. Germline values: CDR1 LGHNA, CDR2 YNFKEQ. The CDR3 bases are TGTGCCAGCAGCCAAGGGGCGGGACAGGGAAATATCGAGCAGTACTTC. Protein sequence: CASSQGAGQGNIEQYF.

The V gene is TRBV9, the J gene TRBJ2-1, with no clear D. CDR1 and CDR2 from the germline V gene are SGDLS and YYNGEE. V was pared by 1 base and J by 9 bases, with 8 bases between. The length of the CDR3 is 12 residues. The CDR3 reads CASSVRVGEQFF. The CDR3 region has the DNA TGTGCCAGCAGCGTAAGAGTCGGTGAGCAGTTCTTC.

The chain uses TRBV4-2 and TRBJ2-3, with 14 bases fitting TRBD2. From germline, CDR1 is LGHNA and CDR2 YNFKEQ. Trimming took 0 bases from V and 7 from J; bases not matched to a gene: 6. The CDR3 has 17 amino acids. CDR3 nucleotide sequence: TGTGCCAGCAGCCAAGAGATGACTAGCGGGGGGGCTAATACGCAGTATTTT. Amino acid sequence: CASSQEMTSGGANTQYF.

CDR3: CASKQESRTGELFF. The DNA for the CDR3 is TGTGCCAGCAAACAAGAAAGCAGGACCGGGGAGCTGTTTTTT. This rearrangement joins TRBV5-4 to TRBJ2-2, with unresolved D. V was pared by 6 bases and J by 5 bases, with 14 bases between. Germline lookup yields CDR1 SGHNT and CDR2 YYREEE (reference sequence). The CDR3 sequence is 14 residues long.

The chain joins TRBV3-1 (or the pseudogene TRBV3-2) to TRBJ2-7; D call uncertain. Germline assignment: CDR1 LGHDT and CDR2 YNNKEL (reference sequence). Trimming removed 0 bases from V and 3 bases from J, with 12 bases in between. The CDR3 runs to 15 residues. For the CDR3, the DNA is TGTGCCAGCAGCCAAGATGCATCGGTATTCTACGAGCAGTACTTC. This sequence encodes CASSQDASVFYEQYF.

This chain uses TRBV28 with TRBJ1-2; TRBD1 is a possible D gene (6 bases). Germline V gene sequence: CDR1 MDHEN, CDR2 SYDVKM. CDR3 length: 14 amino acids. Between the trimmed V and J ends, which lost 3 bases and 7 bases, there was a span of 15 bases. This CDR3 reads CASSFGGLFAGYTF. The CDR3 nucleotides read TGTGCCAGCAGTTTCGGGGGGCTTTTCGCTGGCTACACCTTC.

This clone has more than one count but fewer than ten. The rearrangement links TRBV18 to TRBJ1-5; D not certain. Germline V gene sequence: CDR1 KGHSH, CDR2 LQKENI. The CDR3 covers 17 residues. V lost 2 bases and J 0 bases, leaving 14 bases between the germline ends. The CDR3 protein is CASSPSRSGNSNQPQHF. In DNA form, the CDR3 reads TGTGCCAGCTCACCATCTAGGTCGGGGAATAGCAATCAGCCCCAGCATTTT.

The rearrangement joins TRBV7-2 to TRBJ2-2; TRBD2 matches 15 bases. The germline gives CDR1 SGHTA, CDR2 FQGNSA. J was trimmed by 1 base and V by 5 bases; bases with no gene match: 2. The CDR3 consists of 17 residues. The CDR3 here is CASSRTSGGVNTGELFF. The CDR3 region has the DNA TGTGCCAGCAGCCGGACTAGCGGGGGGGTGAACACCGGGGAGCTGTTTTTT.

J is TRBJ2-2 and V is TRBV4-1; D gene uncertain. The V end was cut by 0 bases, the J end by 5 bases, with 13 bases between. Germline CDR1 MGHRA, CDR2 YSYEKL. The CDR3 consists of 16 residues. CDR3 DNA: TGCGCCAGCAGCCAAGATGCCCCCCAAACAACCGGGGAGCTGTTTTTT. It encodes CASSQDAPQTTGELFF.

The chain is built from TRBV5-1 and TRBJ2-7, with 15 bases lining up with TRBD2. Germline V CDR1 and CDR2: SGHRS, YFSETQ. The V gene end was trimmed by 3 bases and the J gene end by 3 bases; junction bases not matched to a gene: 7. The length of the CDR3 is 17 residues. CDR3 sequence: CASSSGLAGGKDYEQYF. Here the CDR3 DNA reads TGCGCCAGCAGCTCGGGACTAGCGGGGGGAAAGGACTACGAGCAGTACTTC.

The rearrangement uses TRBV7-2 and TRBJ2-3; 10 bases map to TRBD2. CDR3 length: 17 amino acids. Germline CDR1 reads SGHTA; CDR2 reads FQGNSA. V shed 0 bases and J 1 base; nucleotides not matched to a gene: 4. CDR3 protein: CASSLAAGGRGTDTQYF. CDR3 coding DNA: TGTGCCAGCAGCTTAGCAGCGGGGGGGCGTGGCACAGATACGCAGTATTTT.

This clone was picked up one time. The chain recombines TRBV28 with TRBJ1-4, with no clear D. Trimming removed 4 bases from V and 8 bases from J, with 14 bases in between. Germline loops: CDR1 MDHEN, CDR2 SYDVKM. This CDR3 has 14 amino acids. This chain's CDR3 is CASSSDSVGEKLFF. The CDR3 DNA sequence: TGTGCCAGCAGTTCGGACTCTGTAGGCGAAAAACTGTTTTTT.

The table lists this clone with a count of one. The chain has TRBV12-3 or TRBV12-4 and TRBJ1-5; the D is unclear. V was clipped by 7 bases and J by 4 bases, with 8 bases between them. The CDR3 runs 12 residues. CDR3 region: CASKEWNQPQHF. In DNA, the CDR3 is TGTGCCAGCAAAGAGTGGAATCAGCCCCAGCATTTT.

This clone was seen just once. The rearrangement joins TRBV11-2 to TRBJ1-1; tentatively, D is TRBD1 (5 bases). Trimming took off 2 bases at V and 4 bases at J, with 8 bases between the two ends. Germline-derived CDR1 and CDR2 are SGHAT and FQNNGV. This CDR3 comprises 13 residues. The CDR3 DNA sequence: TGTGCCAGCAGCTTATCCAGGGCCACTGAAGCTTTCTTT. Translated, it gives CASSLSRATEAFF.

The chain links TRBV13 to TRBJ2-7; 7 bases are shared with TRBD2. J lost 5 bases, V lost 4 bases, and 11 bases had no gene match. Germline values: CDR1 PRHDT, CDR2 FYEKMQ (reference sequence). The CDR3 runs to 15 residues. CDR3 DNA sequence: TGTGCCAGCAGCTCCCGAGCCAGCGGGAAGCACGAGCAGTACTTC. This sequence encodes CASSSRASGKHEQYF.

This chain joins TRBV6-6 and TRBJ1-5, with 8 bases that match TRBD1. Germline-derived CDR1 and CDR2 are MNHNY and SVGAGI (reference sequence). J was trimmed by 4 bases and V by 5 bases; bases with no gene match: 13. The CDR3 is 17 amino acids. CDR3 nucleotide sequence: TGTGCCAGCAGTCTAGACGCGACAGGGGCCAAGAATCAGCCCCAGCATTTT. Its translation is CASSLDATGAKNQPQHF.

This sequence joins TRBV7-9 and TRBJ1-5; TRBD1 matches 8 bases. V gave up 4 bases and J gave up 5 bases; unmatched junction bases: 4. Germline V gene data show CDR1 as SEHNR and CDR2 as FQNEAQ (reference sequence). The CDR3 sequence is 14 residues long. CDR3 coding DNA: TGTGCCAGCAGCTCTTTGACAGGGGATCAGCCCCAGCATTTT. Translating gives CASSSLTGDQPQHF. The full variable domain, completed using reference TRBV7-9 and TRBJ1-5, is DTGVSQNPRHKITKRGQNVTFRCDPISEHNRLYWYRQTLGQGPEFLTYFQNEAQLEKSRLLSDRFSAERPKGSFSTLEIQRTEQGDSAMYLCASSSLTGDQPQHFGDGTRLSIL.

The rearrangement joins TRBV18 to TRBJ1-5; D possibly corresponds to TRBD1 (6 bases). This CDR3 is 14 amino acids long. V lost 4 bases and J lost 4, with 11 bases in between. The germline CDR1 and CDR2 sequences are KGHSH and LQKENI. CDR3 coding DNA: TGTGCCAGCTCACAGACAGGTGAGAATCAGCCCCAGCATTTT. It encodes CASSQTGENQPQHF.

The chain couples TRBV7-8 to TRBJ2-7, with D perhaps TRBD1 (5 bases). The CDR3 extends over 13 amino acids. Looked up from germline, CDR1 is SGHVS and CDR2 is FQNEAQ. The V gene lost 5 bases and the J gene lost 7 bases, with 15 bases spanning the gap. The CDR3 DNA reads TGTGCCAGCAGCGTACTACAGGACGGAGAGCAGTACTTC. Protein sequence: CASSVLQDGEQYF.

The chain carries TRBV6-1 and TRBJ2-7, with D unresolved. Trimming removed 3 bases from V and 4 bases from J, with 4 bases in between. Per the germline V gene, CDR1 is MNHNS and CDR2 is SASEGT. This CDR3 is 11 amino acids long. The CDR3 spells CASSDSYEQYF. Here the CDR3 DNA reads TGTGCCAGCAGTGACAGTTACGAGCAGTACTTC.

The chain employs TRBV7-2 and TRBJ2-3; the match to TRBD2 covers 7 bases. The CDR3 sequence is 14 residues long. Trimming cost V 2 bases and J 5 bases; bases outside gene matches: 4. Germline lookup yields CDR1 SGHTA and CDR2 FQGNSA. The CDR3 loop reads CASSLWGGEDTQYF. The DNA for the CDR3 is TGTGCCAGCAGCTTATGGGGGGGGGAAGATACGCAGTATTTT.

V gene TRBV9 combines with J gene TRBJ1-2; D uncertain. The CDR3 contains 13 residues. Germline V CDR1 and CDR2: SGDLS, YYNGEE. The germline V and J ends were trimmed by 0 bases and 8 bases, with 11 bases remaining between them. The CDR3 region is CASSVVAGKGYTF. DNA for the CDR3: TGTGCCAGCAGCGTAGTGGCGGGGAAAGGCTACACCTTC.

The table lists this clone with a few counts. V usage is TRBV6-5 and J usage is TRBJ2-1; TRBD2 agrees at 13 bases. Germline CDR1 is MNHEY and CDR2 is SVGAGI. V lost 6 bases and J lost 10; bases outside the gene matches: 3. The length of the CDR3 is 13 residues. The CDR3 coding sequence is TGTGCCAGCAGCCGGACTAGCGGGGGAGAGCAGTTCTTC. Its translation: CASSRTSGGEQFF.

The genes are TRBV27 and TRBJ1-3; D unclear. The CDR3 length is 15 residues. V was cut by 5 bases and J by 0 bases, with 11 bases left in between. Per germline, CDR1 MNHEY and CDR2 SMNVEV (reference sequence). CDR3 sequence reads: CASSAGTTSGNTIYF. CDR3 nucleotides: TGTGCCAGCAGTGCAGGAACCACCTCTGGAAACACCATATATTTT.

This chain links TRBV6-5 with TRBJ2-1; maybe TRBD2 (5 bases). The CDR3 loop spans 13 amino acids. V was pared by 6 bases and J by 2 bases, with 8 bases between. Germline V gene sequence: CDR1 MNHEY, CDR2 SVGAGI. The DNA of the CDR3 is TGTGCCAGCAGAGAGGGCACCTACAATGAGCAGTTCTTC. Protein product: CASREGTYNEQFF.

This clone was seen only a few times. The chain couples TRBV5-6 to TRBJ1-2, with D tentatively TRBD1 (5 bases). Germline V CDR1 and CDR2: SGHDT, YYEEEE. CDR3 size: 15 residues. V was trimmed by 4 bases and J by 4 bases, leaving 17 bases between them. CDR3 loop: CASSDQGRIFYGYTF. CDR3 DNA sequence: TGTGCCAGCAGCGATCAGGGCAGGATCTTCTATGGCTACACCTTC.

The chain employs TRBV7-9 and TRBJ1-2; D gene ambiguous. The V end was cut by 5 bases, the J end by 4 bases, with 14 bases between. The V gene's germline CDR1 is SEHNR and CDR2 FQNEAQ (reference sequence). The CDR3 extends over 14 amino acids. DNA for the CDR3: TGTGCCAGCAGCCTTGCCCAGAGCGGCTATGGCTACACCTTC. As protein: CASSLAQSGYGYTF.

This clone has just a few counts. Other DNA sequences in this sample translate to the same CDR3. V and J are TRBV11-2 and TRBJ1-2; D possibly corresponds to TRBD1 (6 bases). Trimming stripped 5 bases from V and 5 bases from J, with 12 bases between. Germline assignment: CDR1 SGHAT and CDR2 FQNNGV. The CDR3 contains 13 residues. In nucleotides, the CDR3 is TGTGCCAGCAGCCTGGACAGAGATTATGGCTACACCTTC. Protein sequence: CASSLDRDYGYTF.

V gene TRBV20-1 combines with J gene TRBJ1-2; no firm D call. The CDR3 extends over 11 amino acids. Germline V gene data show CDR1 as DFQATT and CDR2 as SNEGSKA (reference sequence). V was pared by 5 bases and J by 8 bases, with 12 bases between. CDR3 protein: CSASFGDGYTF. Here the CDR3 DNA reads TGCAGTGCTTCCTTCGGAGACGGCTACACCTTC.